The next 31 T cell receptor beta chains were all read from a single sample in a study of low-dose radiotherapy and immunotherapy resistance in tumors (dated by TCRdb to between 2021 and 2024). The sequencer listed for this sample is Illumina MiniSeq. First-strand cDNA was synthesized with Superscript III and a set of TRAV- and TRBV-specific primers, covering both TCRalpha and TCRbeta chains. TCRs were amplified for 20 to 25 PCR cycles with Phusion, using a constant-region primer paired with the adapter attached to the V primers. The raw public data were reprocessed by TCRdb itself: fastp quality trimming at Q25, MiXCR clonotype calling, in-frame beta chains only. CDR3 protein duplicates are merged, each entry listing the most common genes and DNA. The sample table lists fewer than 95,000 distinct CDR3 sequences, just under 9.5% of them with a count of one. Clones ranked in the top ten supply roughly 1% of the sample.

Per the publication, the time point label means: before trial treatment. Sequencing was performed on PBMCs, taken before treatment. Every receptor here comes from a male donor with prostate cancer.

This clonotype was seen repeatedly, ten times or more. This chain links TRBV5-1 with TRBJ2-5, with 16 nucleotides matching TRBD2. This CDR3 has 16 residues. CDR1 and CDR2 from the germline V gene are SGHRS and YFSETQ. The V and J ends lost 4 bases and 2 bases, in that order; junction bases with no gene match: 2. The CDR3 nucleotides read TGCGCCAGCAGCGCGGGACTAGCGGGAGGGCAAGAGACCCAGTACTTC. Protein product: CASSAGLAGGQETQYF.

Comments on this clonotype: With a far larger clone one base away, a read error is the likely cause. The V gene is TRBV20-1, the J gene TRBJ2-7; possibly TRBD1 or TRBD2 for D (5 bases each). There are 14 residues in the CDR3. Germline-derived CDR1 and CDR2 are DFQATT and SNEGSKA (reference sequence). Trimming removed 5 bases at V and 7 bases at J, with 21 bases between. The CDR3: CSAPGTLNGYEQYF. In nucleotides, the CDR3 is TGCAGTGCTCCCGGGACCCTGAACGGCTATGAGCAGTACTTC.

This clonotype was observed at least ten times. The chain uses TRBV6-5 and TRBJ1-5; D uncertain. CDR1 and CDR2 from the germline V gene are MNHEY and SVGAGI. The ends were cut back, 2 bases at V and 12 bases at J, with 8 bases in the middle. The length of the CDR3 is 11 residues. CDR3 in amino acids: CASSYEGIQHF. In nucleotides, the CDR3 is TGTGCCAGCAGTTACGAGGGTATCCAGCATTTT.

This clonotype was seen many times. The genes are TRBV2 and TRBJ2-2, with TRBD2 matching 9 bases. Germline V lookup: CDR1 SNHLY, CDR2 FYNNEI. This CDR3 has 15 amino acids. The V gene end was trimmed by 7 bases and the J gene end by 4 bases; junction bases not matched to a gene: 7. The CDR3 bases are TGTGCCAGCAAAAATGGACTAGCGCCCACCGGGGAGCTGTTTTTT. Encoded protein: CASKNGLAPTGELFF.

This clonotype was seen ten or more times. J is TRBJ2-7 and V is TRBV10-3; TRBD1 matches at 10 bases. The V and J ends lost 4 bases and 4 bases, in that order; junction bases with no gene match: 10. CDR3 length: 16 amino acids. CDR1 and CDR2 from the germline V gene are ENHRY and SYGVKD. The CDR3 DNA is TGTGCCATCAGTGGCAGTGGGCGACAGGGGGCTTACGAGCAGTACTTC. This sequence encodes CAISGSGRQGAYEQYF.

The chain is built from TRBV5-1 and TRBJ1-1; D may be TRBD1 (6 bases). Germline values: CDR1 SGHRS, CDR2 YFSETQ. Trimming stripped 2 bases from V and 4 bases from J, with 18 bases between. The CDR3 is 16 amino acids. The CDR3 loop reads CASSFQGMEWSTEAFF. In DNA, the CDR3 is TGCGCCAGCAGCTTCCAGGGGATGGAGTGGAGCACTGAAGCTTTCTTT. Looking up the rest from reference TRBV5-1 and TRBJ1-1 gives the full variable domain: KAGVTQTPRYLIKTRGQQVTLSCSPISGHRSVSWYQQTPGQGLQFLFEYFSETQRNKGNFPGRFSGRQFSNSRSEMNVSTLELGDSALYLCASSFQGMEWSTEAFFGQGTRLTVV.

This clonotype was counted ten times or more. V and J are TRBV19 and TRBJ1-1; no clear D. Germline V gene lookup returns CDR1 LNHDA and CDR2 SQIVND (reference sequence). The V end was cut by 5 bases, the J end by 2 bases, with 9 bases between. This CDR3 has 13 residues. CDR3 in amino acids: CASSVSRNTEAFF. CDR3 bases: TGTGCCAGTAGTGTGTCGCGAAACACTGAAGCTTTCTTT.

This clonotype was observed at least ten times. This chain joins TRBV29-1 and TRBJ1-4, with unresolved D. Germline values: CDR1 SQVTM, CDR2 ANQGSEA. V was cut by 4 bases and J by 8 bases, with 8 bases left in between. CDR3 length: 11 residues. The CDR3 bases are TGCAGCGTTGTAGGTGGCGAAAAACTGTTTTTT. It is translated as CSVVGGEKLFF.

In its sample, this clonotype was seen a few times. The likely explanation is a read error, given a far larger clone one base away. The J gene is TRBJ2-1, the V gene TRBV5-4, with 8 positions matching TRBD1. The CDR3 runs 14 residues. The V and J ends lost 4 bases and 10 bases, in that order; junction bases with no gene match: 10. Germline V gives CDR1 SGHNT, CDR2 YYREEE (reference sequence). The CDR3 sequence is CASSRQGSSYEQFF. The CDR3 DNA is TGTGCCAGCAGCCGACAGGGGAGCTCCTACGAGCAGTTCTTC.

This clonotype was seen many times. This sequence joins TRBV28 and TRBJ1-2, with 9 bases matching TRBD1. Germline CDR1 reads MDHEN; CDR2 reads SYDVKM. The CDR3 length is 13 residues. Trimming cost V 7 bases and J 8 bases; bases outside gene matches: 8. CDR3 residues: CASKDRGVLGYTF. CDR3 bases: TGTGCCAGCAAAGACAGGGGGGTTTTAGGCTACACCTTC.

This clonotype has a count of ten or more. This chain uses TRBV2 with TRBJ2-2, with D possibly matching TRBD1 (6 bases). This CDR3 has 12 residues. V lost 4 bases to trimming and J lost 11 bases, with 11 bases between them. Germline CDR1 is SNHLY and CDR2 is FYNNEI. The CDR3 bases are TGTGCCAGCAGTGTACAGGGTCGAGAGCTGTTTTTT. Protein product: CASSVQGRELFF. The variable domain in full, completed from reference TRBV2 and TRBJ2-2, reads EPEVTQTPSHQVTQMGQEVILRCVPISNHLYFYWYRQILGQKVEFLVSFYNNEISEKSEIFDDQFSVERPDGSNFTLKIRSTKLEDSAMYFCASSVQGRELFFGEGSRLTVL.

CDR3 sequence (DNA): TGCAGTGCCACGGTCCAGAGCAATCAGCCCCAGCATTTT. It translates to CSATVQSNQPQHF. The chain combines TRBV20-1 with TRBJ1-5; no firm D call. The V end was cut by 6 bases, the J end by 1 base, with 10 bases between. The CDR3 contains 13 residues. The germline V gene encodes CDR1 DFQATT and CDR2 SNEGSKA (reference sequence).

At least ten counts were recorded for this clonotype. Written as DNA, the CDR3 is TGTGCCAGCAGAAGGGGAGGGAGTTCCTCCTACGAGCAGTACTTC. The encoded protein is CASRRGGSSSYEQYF. The chain employs TRBV6-8 and TRBJ2-7; 7 bases align to TRBD2. Germline V CDR1 and CDR2: MNHGY, SAAAGT. The ends lost 6 bases at V and 0 bases at J; junction bases unmatched: 8. CDR3 length: 15 residues.

This clonotype was counted many times. The rearrangement links TRBV4-2 to TRBJ2-3; 11 bases fit TRBD2. Germline V CDR1 and CDR2: LGHNA, YNFKEQ. The V gene end was trimmed by 5 bases and the J gene end by 1 base; junction bases not matched to a gene: 5. This CDR3 spans 16 amino acids. CDR3 nucleotide sequence: TGTGCCAGCAGCTCACCTAGCGGGAGGCGCACAGATACGCAGTATTTT. Translated: CASSSPSGRRTDTQYF.

This clonotype was counted at least ten times. The rearrangement joins TRBV19 to TRBJ2-2, with 7 positions matching TRBD1. The germline V gene has CDR1 LNHDA and CDR2 SQIVND (reference sequence). The junction had 5 bases not matched to a gene; V was cut back by 10 bases and J by 0 bases. The CDR3 has 14 amino acids. CDR3 sequence: CATRQGSNTGELFF. In DNA form, the CDR3 reads TGTGCCACTCGACAGGGTTCGAACACCGGGGAGCTGTTTTTT. Full variable domain (missing parts from reference TRBV19 and TRBJ2-2): DGGITQSPKYLFRKEGQNVTLSCEQNLNHDAMYWYRQDPGQGLRLIYYSQIVNDFQKGDIAEGYSVSREKKESFPLTVTSAQKNPTAFYLCATRQGSNTGELFFGEGSRLTVL.

The sample holds one count of this clonotype. CDR3 sequence reads: CASSIVHGSTDTQYF. The CDR3 DNA is TGTGCCAGTAGTATAGTGCACGGATCCACAGATACGCAGTATTTT. This chain joins TRBV19 and TRBJ2-3; D gene uncertain. V shed 1 base and J shed 2 bases, with 10 bases lying between them. Per the germline V gene, CDR1 is LNHDA and CDR2 is SQIVND (reference sequence). The CDR3 consists of 15 residues.

The sample holds many counts of this clonotype. This chain uses TRBV20-1 with TRBJ2-1; D unclear. Per germline, CDR1 DFQATT and CDR2 SNEGSKA (reference sequence). This CDR3 contains 15 residues. V lost 0 bases and J lost 0, with 9 bases in between. Here the CDR3 DNA reads TGCAGTGCTAGAGAGACTGGATCCTCCTACAATGAGCAGTTCTTC. Amino acids: CSARETGSSYNEQFF.

This chain joins TRBV27 and TRBJ2-7, with 9 bases that match TRBD1. The CDR3 has 15 residues. Unmatched junction bases numbered 9, after V lost 7 bases and J lost 2 bases. Germline lookup yields CDR1 MNHEY and CDR2 SMNVEV (reference sequence). CDR3 DNA sequence: TGTGCCAGCATACTTAGAGGGACAGGGACCTACGAGCAGTACTTC. This codes for CASILRGTGTYEQYF.

This clonotype was detected ten times or more. This chain uses TRBV6-1 with TRBJ2-1; D may match TRBD1 or TRBD2 (5 bases each). Trimming removed 5 bases at V and 7 bases at J, with 18 bases between. CDR3 length equals 15 residues. Germline V gene sequence: CDR1 MNHNS, CDR2 SASEGT. The CDR3 DNA follows: TGTGCCAGCAGTCCCCGGGGCCTAGCTGAGAATGAGCAGTTCTTC. Translation gives CASSPRGLAENEQFF.

This clonotype was seen more than once but under ten times. The chain has TRBV2 and TRBJ2-3, with 7 bases matching TRBD2. With 6 bases clipped from V and 1 base from J, the junction kept 4 bases outside the gene matches. This CDR3 region has 14 residues. Germline-derived CDR1 and CDR2 are SNHLY and FYNNEI. CDR3 bases: TGTGCCAGCAGCGGGACTACCGGCACAGATACGCAGTATTTT. Encoded protein: CASSGTTGTDTQYF.

This chain connects TRBV4-2 to TRBJ2-7, with TRBD2 matching 12 bases. V trimming: 1 base; J trimming: 3 bases; junction bases outside the gene matches: 1. Germline V gene lookup returns CDR1 LGHNA and CDR2 YNFKEQ. The CDR3 is made up of 15 amino acids. For the CDR3, the DNA is TGTGCCAGCAGCCAAGCACTAGCGGGGGGCTACGAGCAGTACTTC. Its protein product is CASSQALAGGYEQYF.

This clonotype occurred many times. The gene calls are TRBV7-2 and TRBJ2-7, with a possible D match to TRBD2 (5 bases). The CDR3 runs 17 residues. Looked up from germline, CDR1 is SGHTA and CDR2 is FQGNSA. The V and J ends lost 0 bases and 0 bases respectively, with 15 bases between them. Here the CDR3 DNA reads TGTGCCAGCAGCTTAGCAGGAACGGGATTCGGCTCCTACGAGCAGTACTTC. Protein product: CASSLAGTGFGSYEQYF.

V gene TRBV28 combines with J gene TRBJ1-4; D gene uncertain. This CDR3 comprises 15 residues. Trimming took off 6 bases at V and 0 bases at J, with 11 bases between the two ends. Per germline, CDR1 MDHEN and CDR2 SYDVKM. The CDR3 DNA is TGTGCCAGCAGCTTTATTTTAACAACTAATGAAAAACTGTTTTTT. Its protein is CASSFILTTNEKLFF.

In its sample, this clonotype was seen many times. The CDR3 spells CASSLELETTQYF. For the CDR3, the DNA is TGTGCCAGCAGCTTAGAATTAGAGACTACGCAGTATTTT. This chain uses TRBV7-2 with TRBJ2-3; D is uncertain. There are 13 residues in the CDR3. V was pared by 1 base and J by 8 bases, with 10 bases between. From germline, CDR1 is SGHTA and CDR2 FQGNSA. Full variable domain (missing parts from reference TRBV7-2 and TRBJ2-3): GAGVSQSPSNKVTEKGKDVELRCDPISGHTALYWYRQSLGQGLEFLIYFQGNSAPDKSGLPSDRFSAERTGGSVSTLTIQRTQQEDSAVYLCASSLELETTQYFGPGTRLTVL.

This clonotype was seen ten or more times. The CDR3 reads CASSFSNSGNTIYF. CDR3 coding DNA: TGTGCCAGCAGTTTTTCTAACTCTGGAAACACCATATATTTT. The V gene is TRBV28, the J gene TRBJ1-3; D gene ambiguous. This CDR3 comprises 14 residues. Between the trimmed V and J ends, which lost 3 bases and 0 bases, there was a span of 6 bases. Looked up from germline, CDR1 is MDHEN and CDR2 is SYDVKM.

This clonotype was seen at least ten times. The chain couples TRBV25-1 to TRBJ2-1, with D unclear. V gave up 5 bases and J gave up 8 bases, with 13 bases separating them. This CDR3 contains 13 residues. The germline gives CDR1 MGHDK, CDR2 SYGVNS. CDR3 sequence: CASSRIFLDEQFF. CDR3 bases: TGTGCCAGCAGTAGGATTTTCCTGGATGAGCAGTTCTTC.

The sample holds many counts of this clonotype. This chain connects TRBV29-1 to TRBJ1-1; TRBD1 agrees at 10 bases. CDR3 size: 15 residues. Germline V gene sequence: CDR1 SQVTM, CDR2 ANQGSEA. The J segment lost 5 bases and the V segment lost 5 bases, leaving 11 bases of the junction unmatched. The CDR3 protein is CSVRQGAAGQTEAFF. CDR3 nucleotide sequence: TGCAGCGTTAGACAGGGGGCGGCGGGCCAGACTGAAGCTTTCTTT.

In its sample, this clonotype was seen many times. The chain combines TRBV5-6 with TRBJ2-1; 12 nucleotides align to TRBD2. Per the germline V gene, CDR1 is SGHDT and CDR2 is YYEEEE. V was pared by 5 bases and J by 8 bases, with 2 bases of the junction left unmatched. CDR3 size: 13 residues. The DNA for the CDR3 is TGTGCCAGCAGACGACTAGCGGGAGATGAGCAGTTCTTC. As protein: CASRRLAGDEQFF.

The sample holds many counts of this clonotype. V usage is TRBV7-2 and J usage is TRBJ2-1; D not certain. The germline gives CDR1 SGHTA, CDR2 FQGNSA. Trimming shortened V by 5 bases and J by 10 bases, and 12 bases separated the two germline ends. CDR3 length equals 12 residues. CDR3 residues: CASSLLLSEQFF. The CDR3 DNA sequence: TGTGCCAGCAGCCTTTTACTTTCGGAGCAGTTCTTC.

At least ten counts were recorded for this clonotype. This chain connects TRBV12-3 or TRBV12-4 to TRBJ1-4, with TRBD1 matching 7 bases. This CDR3 has 13 amino acids. V shed 6 bases and J 4 bases; nucleotides not matched to a gene: 2. CDR3 nucleotides: TGTGCCAGCAGCAGACAGGGTAATGAAAAACTGTTTTTT. Protein: CASSRQGNEKLFF.

At least ten counts were recorded for this clonotype. The V gene is TRBV7-2, the J gene TRBJ2-1, with 9 bases lining up with TRBD2. The CDR3 extends over 13 amino acids. The ends lost 1 base at V and 9 bases at J; junction bases unmatched: 1. The germline gives CDR1 SGHTA, CDR2 FQGNSA. DNA for the CDR3: TGTGCCAGCAGCTTAGGCGGGAGGGGTGAGCAGTTCTTC. Residues: CASSLGGRGEQFF.